The 29 T cell receptor beta chains listed next were all sequenced from one sample in a study of shared clonotypes between healthy human individuals. The data were produced by immunoSEQ multiplex PCR, yet TCRdb's version contains in-frame clones alone and is incomplete. The sample holds approximately 350,000 clones, just over 95% seen once. Sequencing input: memory CD8+ T cells sorted from blood. Subset reported: CD45RO+ cells pooled with CCR7-negative TemRA cells. Source of these receptors: a man younger than 40 in good health.

The chain carries TRBV29-1 and TRBJ2-2; D is perhaps TRBD1 or TRBD2 (5 bases each). Germline CDR1 and CDR2: SQVTM and ANQGSEA. The ends were cut back, 5 bases at V and 7 bases at J, with 14 bases in the middle. CDR3 size: 13 residues. This CDR3 reads CSVQRGVIGELFF. The DNA for the CDR3 is TGCAGCGTTCAAAGAGGGGTGATCGGGGAGCTGTTTTTT.

The V gene is TRBV28, the J gene TRBJ2-7; a weak D match, TRBD1 (6 bases). CDR3 length: 15 amino acids. Germline V CDR1 and CDR2: MDHEN, SYDVKM. Trimming cost V 6 bases and J 0 bases, with 15 bases left between them. The CDR3 loop is CASSLPGHFSYEQYF. CDR3 in DNA: TGTGCCAGCAGCCTTCCGGGACACTTCTCCTACGAGCAGTACTTC.

This rearrangement joins TRBV10-3 to TRBJ1-3; the D gene is possibly TRBD1 (5 bases). The CDR3 is 15 residues long. V was shortened by 4 bases and J by 0 bases, with 10 bases between the two germline ends. Germline CDR1 reads ENHRY; CDR2 reads SYGVKD. The CDR3: CAISGRDGSGNTIYF. The CDR3 nucleotides read TGTGCCATCAGTGGCCGGGACGGCTCTGGAAACACCATATATTTT.

This sequence joins TRBV7-2 and TRBJ2-7; 7 nucleotides align to TRBD2. CDR1 is SGHTA, CDR2 FQGNSA, per germline. The CDR3 has 16 amino acids. J lost 3 bases, V lost 1 base, and 9 bases had no gene match. The CDR3: CASSLVEGTSVYEQYF. The CDR3 DNA follows: TGTGCCAGCAGCTTAGTAGAGGGTACTAGCGTCTACGAGCAGTACTTC.

This clone appeared a single time. The V gene is TRBV28, the J gene TRBJ1-4; 8 bases are a match to TRBD1. CDR1 and CDR2 from the germline V gene are MDHEN and SYDVKM. The CDR3 loop spans 14 amino acids. With 6 bases clipped from V and 8 bases from J, the junction kept 8 bases outside the gene matches. Here the CDR3 DNA reads TGTGCCAGCAGCCCCAGGACAGGGTTGGAAAAACTGTTTTTT. Amino acid sequence: CASSPRTGLEKLFF. Complete variable domain (other parts from reference TRBV28 and TRBJ1-4): DVKVTQSSRYLVKRTGEKVFLECVQDMDHENMFWYRQDPGLGLRLIYFSYDVKMKEKGDIPEGYSVSREKKERFSLILESASTNQTSMYLCASSPRTGLEKLFFGSGTQLSVL.

The chain's CDR3 is CASSPGGTSALVRHEQYF. CDR3 sequence (DNA): TGCGCCAGCAGTCCAGGAGGGACTAGCGCCTTAGTAAGGCACGAGCAGTACTTC. This rearrangement joins TRBV10-1 to TRBJ2-7; 10 bases are shared with TRBD2. Germline V CDR1 and CDR2: WNHNN, SYGVQD (reference sequence). With 5 bases clipped from V and 5 bases from J, the junction kept 18 bases outside the gene matches. The CDR3 is made up of 18 amino acids.

In DNA, the CDR3 is TGCGCCAGCAGCGCGCCTGGGACAGCGAACACCGGGGAGCTGTTTTTT. Residues: CASSAPGTANTGELFF. The V gene is TRBV5-1, the J gene TRBJ2-2, with 7 nucleotides matching TRBD1. The junction had 6 bases not matched to a gene; V was cut back by 4 bases and J by 0 bases. Germline CDR1 reads SGHRS; CDR2 reads YFSETQ. The CDR3 totals 16 residues.

The chain uses TRBV6-4 and TRBJ2-1; TRBD2 aligns across 12 bases. The V gene's germline CDR1 is MRHNA and CDR2 SNTAGT. The ends lost 0 bases at V and 7 bases at J; junction bases unmatched: 4. This CDR3 is 16 amino acids long. CDR3 protein: CASSDSGLAGSNEQFF. The CDR3 nucleotides are TGTGCCAGCAGTGACTCAGGACTAGCGGGGTCAAATGAGCAGTTCTTC.

This clone was found a few times. This chain joins TRBV5-5 and TRBJ1-1, with no clear D. Trimming stripped 0 bases from V and 5 bases from J, with 8 bases between. CDR3 length: 13 residues. Germline CDR1 and CDR2: SGHKS and YYEKEE (reference sequence). For the CDR3, the DNA is TGTGCCAGCAGCTTGGGGCATGGGACTGAAGCTTTCTTT. It is translated as CASSLGHGTEAFF.

This rearrangement joins TRBV15 to TRBJ1-1, with D unresolved. V was pared by 0 bases and J by 5 bases, with 10 bases between. The CDR3 consists of 14 residues. The V gene's germline CDR1 is LNHNV and CDR2 YYDKDF (reference sequence). Here the CDR3 reads CATSRDIQSTEAFF. CDR3 coding DNA: TGTGCCACCAGCAGAGATATCCAGTCAACTGAAGCTTTCTTT.

The CDR3 DNA is TGCGCCAGCAGCCAAGAGGAATTAGCGGGAGGGAGGGTGGCCGGGGAGCTGTTTTTT. Translated: CASSQEELAGGRVAGELFF. This sequence joins TRBV4-1 and TRBJ2-2, with TRBD2 matching 11 bases. The germline CDR1 and CDR2 sequences are MGHRA and YSYEKL. V shed 0 bases, J shed 6 bases, and the junction held 12 bases outside the gene matches. The CDR3 is 19 residues long.

The sample holds one count of this clone. CDR3 sequence (DNA): TGTGCCACCAGCAGAGATCTCTCCAGACCTACCTACGAGCAGTACTTC. The encoded protein is CATSRDLSRPTYEQYF. The V gene is TRBV15, the J gene TRBJ2-7; D remains ambiguous. V was pared by 0 bases and J by 2 bases, with 14 bases between. The germline gives CDR1 LNHNV, CDR2 YYDKDF (reference sequence). The CDR3 covers 16 residues.

This rearrangement joins TRBV5-4 to TRBJ2-3; perhaps TRBD2 as D (6 bases). The CDR3 consists of 14 residues. The V gene lost 4 bases and the J gene lost 2 bases, with 11 bases spanning the gap. The V gene's germline CDR1 is SGHNT and CDR2 YYREEE (reference sequence). The CDR3 is CASSLGLFTDTQYF. For the CDR3, the DNA is TGTGCCAGCAGCCTTGGACTATTCACAGATACGCAGTATTTT.

The V call is TRBV5-1, the J call TRBJ2-5; D is uncertain. The V and J ends lost 4 bases and 5 bases respectively, with 15 bases between them. The CDR3 has 14 amino acids. Germline CDR1 is SGHRS and CDR2 is YFSETQ. For the CDR3, the DNA is TGCGCCAGCAGCCCGGTCCTATCGGAGGAGACCCAGTACTTC. Protein sequence: CASSPVLSEETQYF.

This clone appeared a single time. The V call is TRBV25-1, the J call TRBJ1-3; D is uncertain. Germline assignment: CDR1 MGHDK and CDR2 SYGVNS. Trimming left V 1 base short and J 2 bases short, with 12 bases between. The length of the CDR3 is 16 residues. CDR3 DNA: TGTGCCAGCAGTGAATTAGACGGTAGTCCTGGAAACACCATATATTTT. Translated, it gives CASSELDGSPGNTIYF.

The chain carries TRBV7-8 and TRBJ2-1; D is unresolved. The CDR3 runs 13 residues. Germline loops: CDR1 SGHVS, CDR2 FQNEAQ. Trimming pared 1 base from V and 6 bases from J, leaving 7 bases between. The CDR3 spells CASSLVYGNEQFF. CDR3 coding DNA: TGTGCCAGCAGCTTAGTTTATGGCAATGAGCAGTTCTTC.

The V call is TRBV30, the J call TRBJ2-7, with D uncertain. This CDR3 is 15 amino acids long. Per the germline V gene, CDR1 is GTSNPN and CDR2 is SVGIG (reference sequence). The germline V and J ends were trimmed by 2 bases and 1 base, with 15 bases remaining between them. The CDR3 reads CAWSRRGRGSYEQYF. CDR3 nucleotide sequence: TGTGCCTGGAGTCGGCGTGGGCGCGGTTCCTACGAGCAGTACTTC.

Worth noting for this clone: Within the sample, other DNA sequences also encode this same CDR3. The chain has TRBV30 and TRBJ2-7; D is uncertain. V lost 0 bases and J 4 bases, leaving 7 bases between the germline ends. Germline V lookup: CDR1 GTSNPN, CDR2 SVGIG (reference sequence). This CDR3 comprises 12 residues. The chain's CDR3 is CAWSVDGYEQYF. The CDR3 bases are TGTGCCTGGAGTGTAGACGGGTACGAGCAGTACTTC.

The genes are TRBV6-5 and TRBJ2-7; D unresolved. V lost 0 bases to trimming and J lost 0 bases, with 6 bases between them. The CDR3 contains 14 residues. CDR1 and CDR2 (germline): MNHEY, SVGAGI. CDR3 DNA sequence: TGTGCCAGCAGTTACTCGAGGAGCTCCTACGAGCAGTACTTC. Amino acid sequence: CASSYSRSSYEQYF.

V usage is TRBV28 and J usage is TRBJ1-1; D possibly corresponds to TRBD1 (5 bases). Trimming cost V 7 bases and J 7 bases, with 13 bases left between them. CDR3 length: 12 residues. Germline lookup yields CDR1 MDHEN and CDR2 SYDVKM. The CDR3 bases are TGTGCCAGCATCGAACGGGGGAGTGAAGCTTTCTTT. Amino acids: CASIERGSEAFF.

The chain uses TRBV18 and TRBJ1-5; D unclear. The V gene's germline CDR1 is KGHSH and CDR2 LQKENI. This CDR3 contains 13 residues. V shed 5 bases and J shed 0 bases, with 5 bases lying between them. In DNA form, the CDR3 reads TGTGCCAGCTCATGGGATAGCAATCAGCCCCAGCATTTT. Its protein is CASSWDSNQPQHF.

V gene TRBV19 combines with J gene TRBJ2-7; the D call may be TRBD1 or TRBD2 (7 bases each). The CDR3 totals 15 residues. Per germline, CDR1 LNHDA and CDR2 SQIVND (reference sequence). V was shortened by 3 bases and J by 7 bases, with 19 bases between the two germline ends. In nucleotides, the CDR3 is TGTGCCAGTAGTATGGGAGGGGGCGTTAGAAGTGAGCAGTACTTC. Its protein is CASSMGGGVRSEQYF.

The rearrangement uses TRBV7-8 and TRBJ2-6; D possibly matches TRBD1 or TRBD2 (5 bases each). This CDR3 spans 18 amino acids. Germline values: CDR1 SGHVS, CDR2 FQNEAQ. V shed 5 bases and J shed 4 bases, with 21 bases lying between them. The CDR3 protein is CASSHPWDDSSGANVLTF. The CDR3 region has the DNA TGTGCCAGCAGCCACCCATGGGACGATTCCTCGGGGGCCAACGTCCTGACTTTC.

About this clone: Additional DNA sequences in this sample encode the identical CDR3. This chain links TRBV19 with TRBJ2-7; the D gene is possibly TRBD2 (5 bases). CDR1 is LNHDA, CDR2 SQIVND, per germline (reference sequence). The CDR3 has 14 residues. Trimming shortened V by 4 bases and J by 0 bases, and 10 bases separated the two germline ends. The CDR3 DNA reads TGTGCCAGTAGTACTAGTGGGAGCTCCTACGAGCAGTACTTC. This sequence encodes CASSTSGSSYEQYF.

This chain links TRBV19 with TRBJ2-7, with 8 bases aligning to TRBD1. The CDR3 has 13 residues. V dropped 6 bases and J dropped 3; count of bases not matched to a gene: 4. Germline CDR1 is LNHDA and CDR2 is SQIVND (reference sequence). CDR3 DNA: TGTGCCAGTAGACAGGGGGGAGTCTACGAGCAGTACTTC. It is translated as CASRQGGVYEQYF. Supplemented by reference TRBV19 and TRBJ2-7, the full variable domain reads DGGITQSPKYLFRKEGQNVTLSCEQNLNHDAMYWYRQDPGQGLRLIYYSQIVNDFQKGDIAEGYSVSREKKESFPLTVTSAQKNPTAFYLCASRQGGVYEQYFGPGTRLTVT.

The chain couples TRBV28 to TRBJ1-1; possibly TRBD1 for D (6 bases). The V and J ends lost 3 bases and 8 bases respectively, with 19 bases between them. Germline CDR1 MDHEN, CDR2 SYDVKM. The CDR3 length is 15 residues. DNA of the CDR3: TGTGCCAGCAGTTTGAGGGGGATGGGGGCCCGGGAAGCTTTCTTT. Amino acid sequence: CASSLRGMGAREAFF.

This clone came up once. The rearrangement links TRBV5-4 to TRBJ2-7, with 10 bases that match TRBD1. Germline V gene lookup returns CDR1 SGHNT and CDR2 YYREEE (reference sequence). CDR3 length equals 13 residues. V lost 6 bases, J lost 4 bases, and 4 bases stayed unmatched. CDR3 DNA: TGTGCCAGCACGGGACAGGGGCAATACGAGCAGTACTTC. It is translated as CASTGQGQYEQYF.

The chain recombines TRBV4-2 with TRBJ2-3; maybe TRBD2 (5 bases). Germline-derived CDR1 and CDR2 are LGHNA and YNFKEQ. This CDR3 comprises 19 residues. The V and J ends lost 1 base and 0 bases respectively, with 20 bases between them. The CDR3 bases are TGTGCCAGCAGCCAAGCGCTATTATTATTCGGGAAAAGCACAGATACGCAGTATTTT. Translated: CASSQALLLFGKSTDTQYF.

This clone was picked up one time. The chain joins TRBV5-1 to TRBJ2-5; D is unresolved. The CDR3 length is 13 residues. CDR1 SGHRS and CDR2 YFSETQ come from the germline V gene. V lost 2 bases to trimming and J lost 4 bases, with 9 bases between them. The CDR3 sequence is CASSFTTSETQYF. In nucleotides, the CDR3 is TGCGCCAGCAGCTTTACTACCTCAGAGACCCAGTACTTC.